This entry lists 14 T cell receptor beta chains sequenced from one sample in a study of cytomegalovirus exposure and HLA in healthy donors. PCR used 60 Vbeta primers and 13 Jbeta primers. Only in-frame clones appear in the TCRdb table, and some are missing; sequencing was by immunoSEQ multiplex PCR. The data hold 150,000 to 200,000 clones, with 70% to 90% observed a single time. The sequenced sample was PBMCs. These receptor sequences come from a woman aged 45-65 years in good health and CMV-seronegative.

This clone came up a few times. The chain couples TRBV6-6 to TRBJ2-1, with TRBD2 matching 13 bases. The ends lost 6 bases at V and 5 bases at J; junction bases unmatched: 7. The CDR3 runs 16 residues. Germline V gene lookup returns CDR1 MNHNY and CDR2 SVGAGI (reference sequence). In DNA, the CDR3 is TGTGCCAGCAGCAGGGGACTAGCGGGAACCGACAATGAGCAGTTCTTC. Protein product: CASSRGLAGTDNEQFF.

The V call is TRBV4-1, the J call TRBJ2-7, with 9 bases aligning to TRBD1. The V gene's germline CDR1 is MGHRA and CDR2 YSYEKL. V lost 0 bases to trimming and J lost 8 bases; unmatched junction nucleotides: 8. The CDR3 totals 15 residues. CDR3 region: CASSQDGTGPSQQYF. The CDR3 bases are TGCGCCAGCAGCCAAGATGGGACAGGGCCGTCTCAGCAGTACTTC.

The V and J genes are TRBV5-1 and TRBJ2-1; D is possibly TRBD2 (5 bases). The CDR3 is 15 amino acids. Germline V gene sequence: CDR1 SGHRS, CDR2 YFSETQ. V was shortened by 2 bases and J by 0 bases, with 9 bases between the two germline ends. CDR3 in amino acids: CASSFFGGSYNEQFF. The CDR3 DNA reads TGCGCCAGCAGCTTTTTCGGAGGCTCCTACAATGAGCAGTTCTTC.

V is TRBV10-2 and J is TRBJ2-5, with TRBD2 identical over 9 bases. The ends lost 6 bases at V and 3 bases at J; junction bases unmatched: 8. The CDR3 runs 15 residues. Germline V CDR1 and CDR2: WSHSY, SAAADI. The CDR3 loop reads CASRDHSSGEETQYF. The CDR3 DNA reads as TGCGCCAGCAGGGACCATTCTAGCGGGGAAGAGACCCAGTACTTC.

The gene calls are TRBV28 and TRBJ2-2; 8 nucleotides line up with TRBD2. Germline V gene lookup returns CDR1 MDHEN and CDR2 SYDVKM. This CDR3 comprises 15 residues. V lost 5 bases and J lost 5; bases outside the gene matches: 7. The CDR3 loop is CASSPVGGRTGELFF. The CDR3 nucleotides are TGTGCCAGCAGTCCGGTTGGCGGGAGGACCGGGGAGCTGTTTTTT.

The rearrangement links TRBV27 to TRBJ2-5, with 8 bases fitting TRBD1. The DNA end is a closer match to TRBJ2-7, so the J assignment may be wrong. This CDR3 spans 13 amino acids. Germline V lookup: CDR1 MNHEY, CDR2 SMNVEV (reference sequence). The DNA for the CDR3 is TGTGCCAGCAGTATCCAGGGGGCTGGCGAGCAGTACTTC. Translating it yields CASSIQGAGEQYF.

The chain combines TRBV14 with TRBJ2-7, with 9 nucleotides matching TRBD1. The CDR3 covers 15 residues. Germline trimming cut 1 base from V and 13 bases from J; bases unmatched to any gene: 14. Germline CDR1 and CDR2: SGHDN and FVKESK. CDR3 sequence reads: CASSQVATGGGPLYF. The DNA of the CDR3 is TGTGCCAGCAGCCAAGTAGCGACAGGGGGAGGACCTCTCTACTTC. Full variable domain (outside the CDR3, taken from reference TRBV14 and TRBJ2-7): EAGVTQFPSHSVIEKGQTVTLRCDPISGHDNLYWYRRVMGKEIKFLLHFVKESKQDESGMPNNRFLAERTGGTYSTLKVQPAELEDSGVYFCASSQVATGGGPLYFGPGTRLTVT.

In DNA form, the CDR3 reads TGTGCCAGCAGCGGGACAGGGGGCAGACACACTGAAGCTTTCTTT. Its protein is CASSGTGGRHTEAFF. This chain links TRBV5-4 with TRBJ1-1; 12 positions match TRBD1. The length of the CDR3 is 15 residues. The trim removed 4 bases at V and 3 bases at J, leaving 4 bases unmatched. The germline CDR1 and CDR2 sequences are SGHNT and YYREEE (reference sequence).

The V call is TRBV30, the J call TRBJ1-5; tentatively, D is TRBD1 (5 bases). Trimming took 3 bases from V and 7 from J, leaving 10 bases between them. This CDR3 region has 12 residues. Germline V gene data show CDR1 as GTSNPN and CDR2 as SVGIG (reference sequence). CDR3 sequence (DNA): TGTGCCTGGAGCCAGGGCGGCCAGCCCCAGCATTTT. It specifies CAWSQGGQPQHF.

This chain joins TRBV5-6 and TRBJ2-1, with D tentatively TRBD2 (6 bases). Trimming cost V 2 bases and J 6 bases, with 15 bases left between them. This CDR3 region has 15 residues. Germline CDR1 reads SGHDT; CDR2 reads YYEEEE. This CDR3 reads CASSLMEGRANEQFF. CDR3 sequence (DNA): TGTGCCAGCAGCTTAATGGAGGGCAGGGCCAATGAGCAGTTCTTC.

V gene TRBV18 combines with J gene TRBJ1-2; D may be TRBD1 (5 bases). Trimming took 6 bases from V and 0 from J, leaving 11 bases between them. Germline V gene lookup returns CDR1 KGHSH and CDR2 LQKENI. The CDR3 contains 14 residues. CDR3 nucleotides: TGTGCCAGCTCCCTGGGGCAAGCTAACTATGGCTACACCTTC. It specifies CASSLGQANYGYTF.

The chain carries TRBV30 and TRBJ1-4; D not resolved. The length of the CDR3 is 13 residues. Trimming stripped 2 bases from V and 8 bases from J, with 12 bases between. Germline V gene data show CDR1 as GTSNPN and CDR2 as SVGIG (reference sequence). CDR3 sequence (DNA): TGTGCCTGGAGTCCACGAGGGTGGGAAAAACTGTTTTTT. Encoded protein: CAWSPRGWEKLFF.

The genes are TRBV6-5 and TRBJ2-7, with a possible D match to TRBD2 (6 bases). There are 15 residues in the CDR3. With 2 bases removed from V and 3 bases from J, the gap between germline ends came to 14 bases. Germline lookup yields CDR1 MNHEY and CDR2 SVGAGI. CDR3 sequence: CASSYPRGGFYEQYF. CDR3 sequence (DNA): TGTGCCAGCAGTTACCCGAGGGGAGGCTTCTACGAGCAGTACTTC.

V gene TRBV6-6 combines with J gene TRBJ2-2; 9 bases map to TRBD2. The CDR3 spans 16 residues. The V gene end was trimmed by 2 bases and the J gene end by 1 base; junction bases not matched to a gene: 2. The germline V gene encodes CDR1 MNHNY and CDR2 SVGAGI (reference sequence). CDR3 in amino acids: CASSYSGRKNTGELFF. In DNA, the CDR3 is TGTGCCAGCAGTTACAGCGGGAGGAAGAACACCGGGGAGCTGTTTTTT.